The T cell receptor beta chain described here comes from a study of T cell clones after liver transplantation. Study-level findings and limits: Compared with third party-reactive sequences, donor-reactive ones declined more, independent of withdrawal success. In a couple of subjects, few donor cells limited the measurable donor-reactive repertoire.

Sorting of unstimulated PBMCs yielded separate CD3+CD4+ and CD3+CD8+ fractions. As to this clone: The antigen is not known. The same CDR3 arises from other DNA sequences in this sample as well.

Using immunoSEQ multiplex PCR, the repertoire was profiled, and TCRdb retains in-frame clones only, with some absent. The sample lists about 80,000 clones, 65% to 85% occurring once. This TCR came from a human patient who received a liver transplant. Some T cells here may be from the graft donor. Material: CD4+ T cells from blood, obtained 46 months after liver transplant.

CDR3 DNA sequence: TGCGCCAGCAGCTTGGACCGACCGAACACCGGGGAGCTGTTTTTT. It yields the protein CASSLDRPNTGELFF. This sequence joins TRBV5-1 and TRBJ2-2, with no clear D. V lost 0 bases to trimming and J lost 0 bases, with 6 bases between them. CDR3 length equals 15 residues. Germline assignment: CDR1 SGHRS and CDR2 YFSETQ. The variable domain in full, with the rest retrieved from reference TRBV5-1 and TRBJ2-2, is KAGVTQTPRYLIKTRGQQVTLSCSPISGHRSVSWYQQTPGQGLQFLFEYFSETQRNKGNFPGRFSGRQFSNSRSEMNVSTLELGDSALYLCASSLDRPNTGELFFGEGSRLTVL.